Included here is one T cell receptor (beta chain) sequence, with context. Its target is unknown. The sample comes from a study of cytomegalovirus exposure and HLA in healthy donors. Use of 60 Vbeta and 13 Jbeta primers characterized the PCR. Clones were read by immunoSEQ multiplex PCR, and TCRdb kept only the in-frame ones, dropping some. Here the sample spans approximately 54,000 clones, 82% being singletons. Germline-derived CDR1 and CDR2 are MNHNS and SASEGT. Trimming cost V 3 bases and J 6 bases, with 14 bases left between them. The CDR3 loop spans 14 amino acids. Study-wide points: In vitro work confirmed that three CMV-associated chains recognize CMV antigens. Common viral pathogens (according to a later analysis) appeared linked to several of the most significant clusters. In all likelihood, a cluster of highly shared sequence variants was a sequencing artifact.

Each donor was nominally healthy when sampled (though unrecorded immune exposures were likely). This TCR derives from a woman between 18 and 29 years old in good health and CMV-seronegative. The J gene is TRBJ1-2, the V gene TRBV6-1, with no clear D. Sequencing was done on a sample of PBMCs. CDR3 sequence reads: CASSEGSHPDGYTF. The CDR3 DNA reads TGTGCCAGCAGTGAGGGCAGTCATCCCGATGGCTACACCTTC.